This T cell receptor (beta chain) comes out of a study of cytomegalovirus exposure and HLA in healthy donors. This clone appeared a single time. The PCR was carried out with 60 Vbeta primers and 13 Jbeta primers. Sequenced by immunoSEQ multiplex PCR; TCRdb stores in-frame clones only, minus some. The table shows some 180,000 clones, with about 82% occurring only once. This CDR3 contains 15 residues. Trimming cost V 5 bases and J 0 bases; bases outside gene matches: 4. Germline values: CDR1 SEHNR, CDR2 FQNEAQ (reference sequence). The rearrangement joins TRBV7-9 to TRBJ1-1; 9 bases fit TRBD1. Source material: PBMCs. The clonotype comes from a woman in her twenties or thirties in good health and CMV-seronegative. The CDR3, as DNA: TGTGCCAGCAGCAGGGACAGGGCGATGAACACTGAAGCTTTCTTT. This translates into CASSRDRAMNTEAFF.